This T cell receptor (beta chain) was found in a study of metastatic and nonmetastatic thyroid tumors. Every patient was untreated before thyroid surgery. Trimming cost V 6 bases and J 3 bases, with 9 bases left between them. The CDR3 is 13 amino acids. The germline V gene has CDR1 LGHNT and CDR2 FRNRAP. In the source study's methods: Using the CDR3 differences seen across clinicopathological groups, the authors built a distant-metastasis classifier for papillary thyroid cancer, which was meant to discriminate distant-metastatic patients. TCRdb reanalyzed the PCR reads via MiXCR. The V and J calls shown here were made by TCRdb, not taken from the authors' results. The sample contains 30,000 to 35,000 clones, about 29% of which appear only once.

The receptor was derived from a female donor with papillary thyroid cancer or a benign thyroid nodule (not recorded which). Some clones in this sample may be carry-over from other donors' samples. V usage is TRBV12-5 and J usage is TRBJ2-1, with unresolved D. The source material was blood. CDR3 nucleotides: TGTGCTAGTGGACCGGTGCTCTACAATGAGCAGTTCTTC. This gives the protein CASGPVLYNEQFF.